The following is a TCR beta chain sequence with its context. The data were obtained in a study of OX40 agonist ivuxolimab in advanced cancers. Only in-frame clones appear in the TCRdb table, and some are missing; sequencing was by immunoSEQ multiplex PCR. The table records approximately 76,000 clones, roughly nine tenths of them present only once. CDR3 length: 13 amino acids. Germline V CDR1 and CDR2: SEHNR, FQNEAQ (reference sequence). Unmatched junction bases numbered 6, after V lost 7 bases and J lost 5 bases. This clonotype was sampled from an adult with an advanced solid tumor such as melanoma, head and neck, liver or kidney cancer. This specimen was CD4+ or CD8+ T cells sorted from blood, taken in a trial of the OX40 agonist ivuxolimab. J is TRBJ2-5 and V is TRBV7-9, with TRBD1 identical over 8 bases. This CDR3 reads CASTLRGPETQYF. CDR3 DNA sequence: TGTGCCAGCACCCTCAGGGGGCCGGAGACCCAGTACTTC.